The T cell receptor beta chain described here comes from a study of blood T cell repertoires in COVID-19 (dated by TCRdb to about 2020). Describing the broader study: Samples from collaborators originated in the United States, Italy and Spain and spanned both the acute and convalescent phases of COVID-19. The sample metadata nearly always contained a de-identified subject ID, COVID-19 status, age in years and sex. The material from the prospective study consisted of cDNA or gDNA derived from T cells, B-cell-depleted T cells, or PBMCs. HLA class I and class II types, where available, came from metadata supplied by the sample provider rather than from assay-based typing. The samples were drawn from the first 160 participants of the ongoing ImmuneRACE study and from 1,254 subjects provided by 6 global collaborators. The dataset comprised deeply sampled blood TCRbeta repertoires from subjects exposed to, actively infected with, or recovered from COVID-19. The repertoires were released in a freely available public database meant as a resource for research on the immune response to SARS-CoV-2. General study outcomes and caveats: The quantity of clinical and demographic metadata differed by source and by participant and was supplied without curation.

Enrolling through a virtual design, the prospective study's participants ranged in age from roughly 18 to 90 years and lived across roughly 24 United States geographic areas. Cohort assignment in the prospective study relied on participant-reported clinical history from a screening survey and a study questionnaire. Recovered participants in ImmuneRACE Cohort 3 were defined by two consecutive negative NP/OP PCR tests, clearance by a healthcare professional, or resolution of symptoms. In the prospective study, whole blood, serum and a nasopharyngeal or oropharyngeal swab were collected from each participant by mobile phlebotomists. Additional blood draws and questionnaires over a 2-month period could optionally be provided by prospective study participants. Before DNA extraction, prospective study blood samples were shipped either frozen or at room temperature. About this clone itself: Its antigen is unknown. Base qualities were left out, and no much larger clone turns up one base away.

TCRbeta CDR3 regions were amplified from genomic DNA using the immunoSEQ Assay, a bias-controlled multiplex PCR. The published analysis was carried out like this. Within the assay, amplification of reference gene primers was used to estimate how many nucleated cells each sample contained. Sequence reads were collapsed and filtered to measure the absolute abundance of every unique TCRbeta CDR3 rearrangement. For each sample, productive Simpson clonality was calculated as the square root of Simpson's diversity index over productive rearrangements. TCRdb mirrors the immuneACCESS table, restricted to in-frame sequences. Some clones are absent from its copies; in checked studies, under half trace to an unresolved V gene, and the reason for the others is unknown. Clonal size and the V and J genes are those of that table, whereas D and trimming came from the DNA. For this sample there are 150,000 to 200,000 clones; 80% to 90% appear just once. The leading ten clones occupy around 9.5% of the sample.

V was cut back by 8 bases and J by 1 base, leaving a gap of 11 bases between them. Taken from cysteine to phenylalanine, the CDR3 has 14 residues. Only the CDR3 DNA is retained, 42 bases long and in frame from the first base. Via the germline V gene, CDR1 is MNHEY and CDR2 SVGAGI. The chain joins TRBV6-5 to TRBJ2-2; 5 matching bases give a weak D call of TRBD1. The sequenced sample was PBMCs or T cells enriched from blood (not recorded which). The origin of this receptor is a woman younger than 35 who had recovered from COVID-19. The CDR3 region: CASFRTLNTGELFF. The DNA sequence reads TGTGCCAGCTTCAGGACATTGAACACCGGGGAGCTGTTTTTT.